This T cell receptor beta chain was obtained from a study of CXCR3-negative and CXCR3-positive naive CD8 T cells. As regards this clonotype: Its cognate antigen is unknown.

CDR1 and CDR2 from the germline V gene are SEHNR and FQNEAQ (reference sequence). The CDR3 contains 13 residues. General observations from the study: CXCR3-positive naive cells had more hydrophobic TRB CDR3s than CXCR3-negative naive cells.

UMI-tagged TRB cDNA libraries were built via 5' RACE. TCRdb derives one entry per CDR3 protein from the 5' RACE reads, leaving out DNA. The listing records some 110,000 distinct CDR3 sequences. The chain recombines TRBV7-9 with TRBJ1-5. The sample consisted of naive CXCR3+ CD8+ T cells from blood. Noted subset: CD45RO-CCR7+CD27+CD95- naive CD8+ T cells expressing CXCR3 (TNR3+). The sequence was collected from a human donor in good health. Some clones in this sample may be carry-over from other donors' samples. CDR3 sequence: CASSLVDNQPQHF.